Listed here are 5 T cell receptor beta chains from one sample, sequenced in a study of blood T cell repertoires in COVID-19. The protocol was immunoSEQ multiplex PCR, while the TCRdb copy is restricted to in-frame clones and leaves out a portion. The sample holds about 92,000 clones; 80% are singletons and the top ten take approximately 8.9%. Sequenced: peripheral blood. The source is a man aged 50 or older who had recovered from COVID-19.

J is TRBJ1-1 and V is TRBV5-1, with D uncertain. V lost 4 bases and J 0 bases, leaving 13 bases between the germline ends. The CDR3 runs to 15 residues. The V gene's germline CDR1 is SGHRS and CDR2 YFSETQ. The CDR3: CASSPRFNMNTEAFF. The CDR3 bases are TGCGCCAGCAGCCCGCGGTTTAATATGAACACTGAAGCTTTCTTT.

The CDR3, as DNA: TGTGCCAGCAGTACTACTAGCGGGAGGGCCGCTGTCCATGAGCAGTTCTTC. Translating it yields CASSTTSGRAAVHEQFF. This chain connects TRBV6-2 or TRBV6-3 to TRBJ2-1; 13 nucleotides agree with TRBD2. V lost 5 bases and J lost 8; bases outside the gene matches: 12. Germline values: CDR1 MNHEY, CDR2 SVGEGT. This CDR3 comprises 17 residues.

The chain links TRBV9 to TRBJ1-5; D is uncertain. Trimming left V 0 bases short and J 7 bases short, with 8 bases between. The CDR3 consists of 13 residues. Per the germline V gene, CDR1 is SGDLS and CDR2 is YYNGEE. CDR3 sequence: CASSVAVGQPQHF. The CDR3 bases are TGTGCCAGCAGCGTAGCCGTCGGGCAGCCCCAGCATTTT.

This CDR3 is CASSIHYVTIEAFF. The CDR3 DNA is TGTGCCAGCAGCATTCACTACGTAACCATTGAAGCTTTCTTT. V usage is TRBV13 and J usage is TRBJ1-1; D gene unclear. Trimming cost V 5 bases and J 7 bases, with 17 bases left between them. Germline CDR1 PRHDT, CDR2 FYEKMQ (reference sequence). The CDR3 consists of 14 residues.

This clone was counted a few times. The rearrangement links TRBV2 to TRBJ2-7; 7 bases match TRBD1. From germline, CDR1 is SNHLY and CDR2 FYNNEI. Trimming took 7 bases from V and 6 from J; bases not matched to a gene: 6. CDR3 length equals 12 residues. The CDR3: CASTWTGGEQYF. CDR3 in DNA: TGTGCCAGCACTTGGACAGGCGGCGAGCAGTACTTC.